One T cell receptor beta chain is described in this entry. At least ten counts were recorded for this clonotype. Its target antigen remains unknown. Base qualities are not at hand, and no much larger clone is one base apart. The CDR3 runs 15 residues from the cysteine to the phenylalanine. Only the CDR3 DNA is retained, 45 bases long and in frame from the first base. From a lookup of the germline V gene, CDR1 and CDR2 are MNHEY and SVGAGI. From V the trimming removes 4 bases and from J it removes 8 bases, while the gene matches leave 10 bases of the junction unaccounted for. The data are from a study of low-dose radiotherapy and immunotherapy resistance in tumors (dated by TCRdb to between 2021 and 2024). As for the study more broadly: Patients in Cohort 1 were given 0.5 Gy per fraction every 2 weeks, and the prescribed total PTV dose was 6.5 Gy. In Cohort 2, 1 Gy per fraction was delivered every two weeks, for a total of 13 Gy over 26 weeks. Nivolumab and ipilimumab were both given intravenously, with nivolumab at a 240 mg flat dose every two weeks and ipilimumab at 1 mg/kg every six weeks. Cyclophosphamide 200 mg/m2 was given intravenously every two weeks, one day before each radiation and immunotherapy administration. Starting on cycle 1 day 1, patients took 300 mg of aspirin by mouth once a day for four cycles. Trial participants were not randomized into treatment groups. Eight patients were included in the translational analysis, namely three from the first dose cohort plus the first five from the second dose cohort.

The instrument given in TCRdb is Illumina HiSeq 2500. First-strand cDNA was synthesized with Superscript III and a set of TRAV- and TRBV-specific primers, covering both TCRalpha and TCRbeta chains. A roughly 19-cycle PCR with Phusion amplified the TCRs, pairing a constant-region primer with the adapter that was attached to the V primers. Isolated mRNA was amplified with the MessageAmp II aRNA Amplification Kit, using a roughly 15-hour in vitro transcription at 37°C. The Dynabeads mRNA DIRECT Purification Kit was used to isolate the mRNA for TCR sequencing. Indexed Illumina adapters were added in a second approximately 26-cycle Phusion PCR, and the resulting products were purified with AMPure XP beads. Per the original workflow: Custom Perl scripts pooled TCR sequences encoding the same protein, removed out-of-frame sequences and computed each clonotype's abundance. Any TCR sequence backed by just one read was left out of the analysis. The metrics used to describe the repertoires included Shannon entropy, Gini index, clonality, richness, and the frequency of TCRs shared between repertoires. Clones were called with MiXCR by TCRdb after fastp trimmed the public reads at Q25, and only in-frame beta chains were retained. Every entry covers one CDR3 protein and lists the most common genes and DNA from its rows. The V and J calls follow TCRdb's processing rather than the paper's. This sample has tens of thousands of distinct CDR3 sequences in its table, and around 27% of those were observed once. The top ten hold just over 5.5% of the sample.

The sample's time point label, in plain terms: before trial treatment. Donors were enrolled in RACIN, a single-arm phase I dose-escalation trial in which nivolumab, ipilimumab, aspirin, low-dose cyclophosphamide and low-dose radiotherapy were combined. Patients were eligible if they had advanced solid tumors that were TIL-negative. The TCR comes from a male donor with prostate cancer. Sequences were derived from PBMCs, sampled before treatment. This receptor chain uses TRBV6-5 and TRBJ2-1; 8 of the junction bases match TRBD2. CDR3 reads: CASSSRGGLAHEQFF. The sequenced DNA is TGTGCCAGCAGTTCTCGGGGAGGACTAGCCCATGAGCAGTTCTTC.